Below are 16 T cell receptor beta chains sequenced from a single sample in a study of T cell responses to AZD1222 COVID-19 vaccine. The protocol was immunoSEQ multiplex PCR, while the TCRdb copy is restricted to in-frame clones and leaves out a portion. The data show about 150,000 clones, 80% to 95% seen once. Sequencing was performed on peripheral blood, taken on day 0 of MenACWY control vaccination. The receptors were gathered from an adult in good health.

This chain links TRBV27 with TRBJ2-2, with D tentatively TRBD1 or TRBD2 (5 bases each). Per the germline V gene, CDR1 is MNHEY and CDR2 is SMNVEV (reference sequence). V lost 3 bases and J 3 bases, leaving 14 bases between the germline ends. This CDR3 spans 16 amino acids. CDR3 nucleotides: TGTGCCAGCAGTTTGTTCGGGGCGCGGGACACCGGGGAGCTGTTTTTT. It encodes CASSLFGARDTGELFF.

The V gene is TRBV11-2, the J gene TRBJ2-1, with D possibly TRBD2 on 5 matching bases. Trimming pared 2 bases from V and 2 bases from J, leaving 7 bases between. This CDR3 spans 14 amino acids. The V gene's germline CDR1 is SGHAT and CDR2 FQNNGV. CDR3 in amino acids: CASSLWETYNEQFF. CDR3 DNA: TGTGCCAGCAGCTTATGGGAGACCTACAATGAGCAGTTCTTC.

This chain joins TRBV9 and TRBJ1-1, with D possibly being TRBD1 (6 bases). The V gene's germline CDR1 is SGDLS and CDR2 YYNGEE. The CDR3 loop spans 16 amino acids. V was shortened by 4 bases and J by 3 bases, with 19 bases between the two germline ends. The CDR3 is CASSHVAGGVDTEAFF. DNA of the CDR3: TGTGCCAGCAGCCACGTCGCTGGGGGCGTAGACACTGAAGCTTTCTTT.

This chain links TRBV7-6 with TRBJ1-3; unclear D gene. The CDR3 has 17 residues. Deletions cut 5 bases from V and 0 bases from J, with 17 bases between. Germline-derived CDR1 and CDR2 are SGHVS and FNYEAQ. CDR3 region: CASSERPRQDSGNTIYF. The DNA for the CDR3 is TGTGCCAGCAGCGAAAGGCCACGACAAGACTCTGGAAACACCATATATTTT.

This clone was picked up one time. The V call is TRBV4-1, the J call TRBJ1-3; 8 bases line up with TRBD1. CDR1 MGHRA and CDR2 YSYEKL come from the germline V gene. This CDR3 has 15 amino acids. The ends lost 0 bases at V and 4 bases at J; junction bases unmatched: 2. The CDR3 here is CASSQETGGGNTIYF. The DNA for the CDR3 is TGCGCCAGCAGCCAAGAAACAGGGGGAGGAAACACCATATATTTT.

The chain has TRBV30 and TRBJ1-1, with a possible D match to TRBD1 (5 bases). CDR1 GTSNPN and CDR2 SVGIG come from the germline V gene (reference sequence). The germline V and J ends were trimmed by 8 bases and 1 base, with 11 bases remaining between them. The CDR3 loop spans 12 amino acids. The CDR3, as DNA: TGTGCCGCCAAAAGGGGGAACACTGAAGCTTTCTTT. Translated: CAAKRGNTEAFF.

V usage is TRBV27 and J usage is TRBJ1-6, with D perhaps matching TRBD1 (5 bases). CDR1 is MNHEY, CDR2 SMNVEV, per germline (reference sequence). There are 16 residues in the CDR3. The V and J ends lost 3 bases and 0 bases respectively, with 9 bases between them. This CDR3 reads CASSLEGSSYNSPLHF. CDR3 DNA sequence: TGTGCCAGCAGTTTGGAGGGGAGCTCCTATAATTCACCCCTCCACTTT.

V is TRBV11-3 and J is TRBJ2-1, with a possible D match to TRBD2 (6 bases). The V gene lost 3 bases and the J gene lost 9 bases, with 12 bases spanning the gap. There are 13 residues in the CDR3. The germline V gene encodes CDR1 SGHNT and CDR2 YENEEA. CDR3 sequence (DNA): TGTGCCAGCAGCTTGGGGGTACTAGCTGAGCAGTTCTTC. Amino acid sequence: CASSLGVLAEQFF.

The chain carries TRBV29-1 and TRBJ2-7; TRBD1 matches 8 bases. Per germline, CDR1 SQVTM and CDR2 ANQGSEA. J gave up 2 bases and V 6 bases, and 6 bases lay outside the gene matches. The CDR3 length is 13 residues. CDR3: CSVGTGITYEQYF. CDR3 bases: TGCAGCGTCGGGACAGGAATAACCTACGAGCAGTACTTC.

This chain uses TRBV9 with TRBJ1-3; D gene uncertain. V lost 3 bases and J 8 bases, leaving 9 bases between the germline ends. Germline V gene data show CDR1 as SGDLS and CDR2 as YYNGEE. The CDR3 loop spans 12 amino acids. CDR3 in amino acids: CASSGPRDTIYF. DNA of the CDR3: TGTGCCAGCAGCGGCCCTAGGGACACCATATATTTT.

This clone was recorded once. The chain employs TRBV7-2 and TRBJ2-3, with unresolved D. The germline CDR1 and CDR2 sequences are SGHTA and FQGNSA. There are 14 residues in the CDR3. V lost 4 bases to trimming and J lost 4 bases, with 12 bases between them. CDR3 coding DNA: TGTGCCAGCAGCTCTAGTGGCTCAGCAGATACGCAGTATTTT. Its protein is CASSSSGSADTQYF.

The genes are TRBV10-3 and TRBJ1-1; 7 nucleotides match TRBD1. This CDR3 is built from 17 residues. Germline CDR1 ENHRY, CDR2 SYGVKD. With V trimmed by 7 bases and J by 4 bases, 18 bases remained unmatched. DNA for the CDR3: TGTGCCATCAAGGACCCAGGGAGGGGGCGTATGGGCACTGAAGCTTTCTTT. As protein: CAIKDPGRGRMGTEAFF.

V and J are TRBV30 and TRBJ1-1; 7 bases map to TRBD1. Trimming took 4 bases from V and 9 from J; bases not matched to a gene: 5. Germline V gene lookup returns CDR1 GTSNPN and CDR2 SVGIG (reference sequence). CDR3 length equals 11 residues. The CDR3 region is CAWTPGQKAFF. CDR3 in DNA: TGTGCCTGGACCCCGGGACAGAAAGCTTTCTTT.

The CDR3 loop is CASSLVSIEYEQYF. CDR3 in DNA: TGCGCCAGCAGCTTGGTATCAATCGAGTACGAGCAGTACTTC. The chain employs TRBV5-1 and TRBJ2-7; D is unresolved. This CDR3 has 14 amino acids. Germline V gene data show CDR1 as SGHRS and CDR2 as YFSETQ. V was trimmed by 0 bases and J by 4 bases, leaving 11 bases between them.

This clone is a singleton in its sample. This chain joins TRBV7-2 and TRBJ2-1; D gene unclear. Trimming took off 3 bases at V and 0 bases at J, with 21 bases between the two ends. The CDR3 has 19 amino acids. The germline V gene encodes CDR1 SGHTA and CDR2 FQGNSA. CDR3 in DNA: TGTGCCAGCAGCTTCCGTAGGTGGGCCGGTTTAAGCTCCTACAATGAGCAGTTCTTC. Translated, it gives CASSFRRWAGLSSYNEQFF.

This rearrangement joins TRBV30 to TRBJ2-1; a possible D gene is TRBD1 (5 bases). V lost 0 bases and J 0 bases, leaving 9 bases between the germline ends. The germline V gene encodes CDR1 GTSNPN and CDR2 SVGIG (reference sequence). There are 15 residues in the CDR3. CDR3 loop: CAWSVQVGSYNEQFF. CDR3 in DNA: TGTGCCTGGAGTGTACAGGTTGGCTCCTACAATGAGCAGTTCTTC.